What follows describes a single TCR beta chain. The antigen remains unidentified. The entry originates in a study of CXCR3-negative and CXCR3-positive naive CD8 T cells. General study results and limits: Similar TRBV-TRBJ usage characterized naive CXCR3-negative and CXCR3-positive cells; memory cells differed.

cDNA libraries for TRB were generated by 5' RACE incorporating UMI labels. TCRdb reprocessed the 5' RACE reads and reports one entry per CDR3 protein, with no DNA. The table for this sample gives tens of thousands of distinct CDR3 sequences. The CDR3 extends over 14 amino acids. Germline CDR1 and CDR2: MRHNA and SNTAGT. Naive CD8+ T cells had a CD45RO-CCR7+CD27+CD95- phenotype. This TCR derives from a human donor in good health. Some clones in this sample may be carry-over from other donors' samples. The sequenced material came from naive CXCR3- CD8+ T cells from blood. Subset specified: CD45RO-CCR7+CD27+CD95- naive CD8+ T cells lacking CXCR3 (TNR3-). The chain has TRBV6-4 and TRBJ2-1; TCRdb's D call, TRBD1, is unchecked because there is no DNA. The CDR3 here is CASSSGQGGDEQFF.